A single sample gave rise to the 10 T cell receptor beta chains below, sequenced in a study of siplizumab effects on memory and regulatory T cells. Here immunoSEQ multiplex PCR was the method, and the copy in TCRdb shows in-frame clones only, minus some. The sample records 80,000 to 130,000 clones, approximately 94% being singletons. Sequencing input: Tregs sorted from blood. The origin of the receptors is a human donor in good health.

The chain carries TRBV10-2 and TRBJ1-2, with D unclear. V lost 7 bases and J 6 bases, leaving 18 bases between the germline ends. This CDR3 is 14 amino acids long. Germline V lookup: CDR1 WSHSY, CDR2 SAAADI. The CDR3 bases are TGCGCCAGCAATTCTGTCAGGATTAGTGATGGCTACACCTTC. Translation gives CASNSVRISDGYTF.

This chain links TRBV7-9 with TRBJ2-2; no clear D gene. CDR1 is SEHNR and CDR2 is FQNEAQ in the germline V gene (reference sequence). The V end was cut by 1 base, the J end by 4 bases, with 4 bases between. The CDR3 length is 13 residues. The CDR3 DNA is TGTGCCAGCAGCTTAGGCGCCACCGGGGAGCTGTTTTTT. It yields the protein CASSLGATGELFF.

This sequence joins TRBV10-3 and TRBJ1-4; 7 nucleotides line up with TRBD1. The CDR3 spans 14 residues. Germline V gene sequence: CDR1 ENHRY, CDR2 SYGVKD. Losses at the gene ends were 5 bases for V and 8 bases for J; bases not matched to a gene: 8. CDR3 loop: CAISSGTAGEKLFF. The DNA for the CDR3 is TGTGCCATCAGTTCCGGGACAGCTGGGGAAAAACTGTTTTTT.

This CDR3 reads CASSIRMGHGTDTQYF. The CDR3 coding sequence is TGTGCCAGTAGTATTAGGATGGGACACGGCACAGATACGCAGTATTTT. V gene TRBV19 combines with J gene TRBJ2-3, with TRBD1 as a possible D gene (6 bases). Germline CDR1 reads LNHDA; CDR2 reads SQIVND (reference sequence). CDR3 size: 16 residues. The V and J ends lost 3 bases and 1 base respectively, with 14 bases between them. Drawing the rest from reference TRBV19 and TRBJ2-3, the complete variable domain is DGGITQSPKYLFRKEGQNVTLSCEQNLNHDAMYWYRQDPGQGLRLIYYSQIVNDFQKGDIAEGYSVSREKKESFPLTVTSAQKNPTAFYLCASSIRMGHGTDTQYFGPGTRLTVL.

V is TRBV19 and J is TRBJ2-1; TRBD2 matches 13 bases. The trim removed 7 bases at V and 6 bases at J, leaving 3 bases unmatched. CDR1 and CDR2 from the germline V gene are LNHDA and SQIVND (reference sequence). The CDR3 is 14 amino acids. This CDR3 reads CASKRTSGSNEQFF. The CDR3 bases are TGTGCCAGTAAAAGGACTAGCGGGAGCAATGAGCAGTTCTTC.

The chain combines TRBV7-2 with TRBJ1-1; 12 bases line up with TRBD1. V lost 5 bases and J lost 5; bases outside the gene matches: 9. CDR1 SGHTA and CDR2 FQGNSA come from the germline V gene. The CDR3 length is 16 residues. The CDR3 sequence is CASSPRDRGLVTEAFF. In DNA form, the CDR3 reads TGTGCCAGCAGCCCCAGGGACAGGGGGCTAGTAACTGAAGCTTTCTTT.

This clone has more than one count but fewer than ten. The V gene is TRBV2, the J gene TRBJ1-5; no clear D. This CDR3 region has 13 residues. Germline CDR1 is SNHLY and CDR2 is FYNNEI. V lost 7 bases and J lost 0, with 7 bases in between. CDR3 in amino acids: CASIASSNQPQHF. DNA for the CDR3: TGTGCCAGCATAGCGTCTAGCAATCAGCCCCAGCATTTT.

The chain combines TRBV2 with TRBJ2-5, with 12 bases identical to TRBD2. The CDR3 loop spans 15 amino acids. Germline V lookup: CDR1 SNHLY, CDR2 FYNNEI. J lost 5 bases, V lost 5 bases, and 6 bases had no gene match. CDR3: CASSPLTSGSETQYF. The DNA of the CDR3 is TGTGCCAGCAGTCCTTTGACTAGCGGGAGCGAGACCCAGTACTTC.

This chain uses TRBV9 with TRBJ2-1; maybe TRBD2 (6 bases). V lost 2 bases, J lost 9 bases, and 15 bases lay in between. The CDR3 extends over 14 amino acids. From germline, CDR1 is SGDLS and CDR2 YYNGEE. CDR3 residues: CASSVGPGVGEQFF. The CDR3 DNA is TGTGCCAGCAGCGTGGGCCCGGGAGTGGGTGAGCAGTTCTTC.

This chain links TRBV2 with TRBJ2-5; D uncertain. Between the trimmed V and J ends, which lost 6 bases and 0 bases, there was a span of 8 bases. The germline V gene has CDR1 SNHLY and CDR2 FYNNEI. This CDR3 has 13 residues. Here the CDR3 reads CASSGQYQETQYF. DNA of the CDR3: TGTGCCAGCAGCGGGCAGTACCAAGAGACCCAGTACTTC.